The 8 T cell receptor beta chains listed next were all sequenced from one sample in a study of cytomegalovirus exposure and HLA in healthy donors. In the PCR, 60 Vbeta and 13 Jbeta primers were used. The method was immunoSEQ multiplex PCR; TCRdb's version includes in-frame clones alone and lacks a portion of them. The profile shows around 180,000 clones, roughly 82% of them singletons. Sequencing was done on a sample of PBMCs. These receptors all stem from a girl aged 2 to 10 in good health and CMV-seropositive.

This chain connects TRBV6-5 to TRBJ1-2; TRBD1 agrees at 7 bases. Germline assignment: CDR1 MNHEY and CDR2 SVGAGI. V dropped 1 base and J dropped 6; count of bases not matched to a gene: 5. The CDR3 runs 14 residues. The CDR3 nucleotides read TGTGCCAGCAGTTACTTTCGACAGGGCCATGGCTACACCTTC. Translation: CASSYFRQGHGYTF.

The rearrangement joins TRBV6-5 to TRBJ1-2, with D uncertain. Trimming left V 3 bases short and J 4 bases short, with 12 bases between. The CDR3 contains 14 residues. CDR1 is MNHEY and CDR2 is SVGAGI in the germline V gene. CDR3 in DNA: TGTGCCAGCAGTTATGATTTGGGCAGCTATGGCTACACCTTC. As protein: CASSYDLGSYGYTF.

The chain combines TRBV12-5 with TRBJ1-4; 8 bases map to TRBD1. The CDR3 totals 15 residues. V shed 6 bases and J 8 bases; nucleotides not matched to a gene: 11. Germline V CDR1 and CDR2: LGHNT, FRNRAP. The CDR3: CASGTGTGWGEKLFF. For the CDR3, the DNA is TGTGCTAGTGGCACCGGGACAGGTTGGGGGGAAAAACTGTTTTTT.

V gene TRBV5-8 combines with J gene TRBJ2-3; 10 bases match TRBD2. The CDR3 has 14 amino acids. V shed 4 bases, J shed 6 bases, and the junction held 5 bases outside the gene matches. From germline, CDR1 is SGHTS and CDR2 YDEGEE. The CDR3 reads CASSGSGGLDTQYF. CDR3 sequence (DNA): TGTGCCAGCAGCGGTAGCGGGGGGCTGGATACGCAGTATTTT.

The CDR3 DNA reads TGTGCCAGCAGTGCCACAGGGTGGACTGAAGCTTTCTTT. Protein product: CASSATGWTEAFF. The rearrangement uses TRBV28 and TRBJ1-1; D is possibly TRBD1 (6 bases). Trimming stripped 5 bases from V and 5 bases from J, with 12 bases between. This CDR3 spans 13 amino acids. Per the germline V gene, CDR1 is MDHEN and CDR2 is SYDVKM.

There are a few counts of this clone. The CDR3, as DNA: TGTGCCAGCAGCCCCTGGCAGGTTAACTATGGCTACACCTTC. This sequence encodes CASSPWQVNYGYTF. The rearrangement links TRBV5-6 to TRBJ1-2; D not certain. The CDR3 extends over 14 amino acids. In germline, CDR1 is SGHDT, CDR2 YYEEEE. The germline V and J ends were trimmed by 4 bases and 1 base, with 11 bases remaining between them.

The V and J genes are TRBV28 and TRBJ2-1, with D possibly matching TRBD1 (6 bases). V was cut by 3 bases and J by 4 bases, with 13 bases left in between. The CDR3 spans 15 residues. Germline-derived CDR1 and CDR2 are MDHEN and SYDVKM. CDR3 residues: CASSFIRGIYNEQFF. CDR3 nucleotide sequence: TGTGCCAGCAGTTTCATCAGGGGAATTTACAATGAGCAGTTCTTC.

The chain links TRBV5-1 to TRBJ2-1; 8 bases are shared with TRBD2. Germline V gives CDR1 SGHRS, CDR2 YFSETQ. The V segment lost 4 bases and the J segment 3 bases; nucleotides outside the gene matches: 15. The CDR3 runs 18 residues. Here the CDR3 reads CASSSPARLANLYNEQFF. The CDR3 nucleotides are TGCGCCAGCAGCAGTCCCGCTCGACTAGCGAATCTCTACAATGAGCAGTTCTTC.